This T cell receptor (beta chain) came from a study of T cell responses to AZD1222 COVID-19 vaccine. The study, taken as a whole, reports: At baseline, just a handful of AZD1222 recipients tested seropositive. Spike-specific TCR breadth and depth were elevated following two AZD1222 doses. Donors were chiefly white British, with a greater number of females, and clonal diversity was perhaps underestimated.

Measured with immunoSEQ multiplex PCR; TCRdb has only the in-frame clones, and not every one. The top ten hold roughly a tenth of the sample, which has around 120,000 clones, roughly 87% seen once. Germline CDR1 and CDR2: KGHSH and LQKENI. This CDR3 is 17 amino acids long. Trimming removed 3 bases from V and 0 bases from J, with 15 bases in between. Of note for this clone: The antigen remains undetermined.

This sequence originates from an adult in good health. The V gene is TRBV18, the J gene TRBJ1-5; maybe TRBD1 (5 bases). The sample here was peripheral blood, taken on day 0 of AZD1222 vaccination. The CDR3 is CASSPLDGTVSNQPQHF. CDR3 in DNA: TGTGCCAGCTCACCCTTGGACGGGACCGTTAGCAATCAGCCCCAGCATTTT.